This T cell receptor beta chain originates from a study of cytomegalovirus exposure and HLA in healthy donors. Germline lookup yields CDR1 SGHTA and CDR2 FQGNSA. The CDR3 consists of 14 residues. Trimming cost V 6 bases and J 4 bases; bases outside gene matches: 3. It was with 60 Vbeta and 13 Jbeta primers that the PCR ran. Assay: immunoSEQ multiplex PCR; the TCRdb copy retains only in-frame clones and omits some. The sample lists around 120,000 clones; roughly 70% were seen once. Healthy donors of bone marrow made up the group. The source of this sequence is a man aged 40-49 years in good health and CMV-seropositive. This rearrangement joins TRBV7-2 to TRBJ2-5; TRBD2 matches at 12 bases. Sequencing input: PBMCs. The CDR3 nucleotides are TGTGCCAGCAGTCCTAGCGGGAGGGGAGAGACCCAGTACTTC. Translated: CASSPSGRGETQYF.